A selection of T cell receptor beta chains follows, all from one sample in a study of response to subunit inactivated influenza vaccine. TCRdb analysed the RT-PCR reads with MiXCR anew, one entry per CDR3 protein. The top ten hold roughly a third of the sample, which has over 150,000 distinct CDR3 sequences, approximately 11% seen once. Source: CD8+ T cells sorted from PBMCs, taken less than 30 months after vaccination. The source is a man aged 50 to 69 who received an inactivated influenza vaccine. Both conserved end residues are part of each CDR3. A D gene is named only where the DNA matches it firmly. For some rows the clone size is stated as once, few or many, or as a class when expanded; others skip it.

>TRBJ2-7|-|TRBD2|TRBV7-8
TGTGCCAGCAGCCCGCGGGGGGCCTACTCCTACGAGCAGTACTTC
CASSPRGAYSYEQYF
>TRBJ2-1|few|TRBD2|TRBV11-1
TGTGCCAGCAGCTTCGGACTAGCGGGAGGCCGGAGCTCCTACAATGAGCAGTTCTTC
CASSFGLAGGRSSYNEQFF
>TRBJ2-7|-|TRBD2|TRBV7-8
TGTGCCAGCAGCGTAAGCGGGAGGGGTGACGACGAGCAGTACTTC
CASSVSGRGDDEQYF
>TRBJ2-7|few|TRBD1|TRBV7-9
TGTGCCAGCAGCTCCCTGGGACAGCACTACGAGCAGTACTTC
CASSSLGQHYEQYF
>TRBJ2-3|-|-|TRBV6-2/TRBV6-3
TGTGCCAGCAGTTCTCTCGACTTTTTGTTCACCATGGGGGCAGATACGCAGTATTTT
CASSSLDFLFTMGADTQYF
>TRBJ2-1|-|-|TRBV5-6
TGTGCCAGCAGCTTGGGGTGGGATTCCTACAATGAGCAGTTCTTC
CASSLGWDSYNEQFF
>TRBJ1-5|-|TRBD1|TRBV5-1
TGCGCCAGCAGCCCTGGACAGGGTTTATATCAGCCCCAGCATTTT
CASSPGQGLYQPQHF
>TRBJ1-1|-|-|TRBV6-1
TGTGCCAGCAGTGAATGGGCAGGGTGGGGAGCTTTCTTT
CASSEWAGWGAFF
>TRBJ2-7|few|TRBD1|TRBV11-2
TGTGCCAGCAGCCTCTTCGCCGGGACAGGGGTACTCCCCAGCGGTTACGAGCAGTACTTC
CASSLFAGTGVLPSGYEQYF
>TRBJ2-7|-|-|TRBV27
TGTGCCAGCAGTTTAGGGGGAGAAGAGCAGTACTTC
CASSLGGEEQYF
>TRBJ1-3|many|-|TRBV29-1
TGCAGCGTTGAAGGCTCTGGAAACACCATATATTTT
CSVEGSGNTIYF
>TRBJ2-3|many|TRBD2|TRBV28
TGTGCCAGCAGTTTGGGGGCTAGCGGGAGCACAGATACGCAGTATTTT
CASSLGASGSTDTQYF
>TRBJ2-1|-|TRBD2|TRBV28
TGTGCCAGCAGTTTACGTTTAGGGCTCGCGGGGGATGAGCAGTTCTTC
CASSLRLGLAGDEQFF
>TRBJ2-1|-|-|TRBV5-6
TGTGCCAGCAGCCCTGGGCCGCCGGCCTACAATGAGCAGTTCTTC
CASSPGPPAYNEQFF
>TRBJ2-7|-|TRBD2|TRBV18
TGTGCCAGCTCACCGGAACTAGCGGGGACTAGCTCCTACGAGCAGTACTTC
CASSPELAGTSSYEQYF
>TRBJ2-3|few|-|TRBV9
TGTGCCAGCAGCGTGAAAGTTTTAGCGGATACGCAGTATTTT
CASSVKVLADTQYF
>TRBJ2-7|few|TRBD2|TRBV9
TGTGCCAGCACCCAGACCGGGACTAGCGGGAAGCAGTACTTC
CASTQTGTSGKQYF
>TRBJ2-1|-|TRBD2|TRBV29-1
TGCAGCGTAGACGGACTAGCGGGGGGGCCCTATGAGCAGTTCTTC
CSVDGLAGGPYEQFF
>TRBJ2-7|-|-|TRBV7-6
TGTGCCAGCAGCCGACAGGAGACCTACGAGCAGTACTTC
CASSRQETYEQYF
>TRBJ2-7|many|-|TRBV4-3
TGCGCCAGCAGCCAAGATCAAGGATACGAGCAGTACTTC
CASSQDQGYEQYF
>TRBJ2-1|few|-|TRBV2
TGTGCCAGCAGCGCCATCCTTGACAATGAGCAGTTCTTC
CASSAILDNEQFF
>TRBJ1-6|-|-|TRBV7-2
TGTGCCAGCAGCGTCGACGGAAGAGAACTCCACTTT
CASSVDGRELHF
>TRBJ2-2|few|-|TRBV20-1
TGCAGTGCTTCCGTAGGACTTAACACCGGGGAGCTGTTTTTT
CSASVGLNTGELFF
>TRBJ2-5|-|-|TRBV7-9
TGTGCCAGCAGCTTCTCCGGACAAGAGACCCAGTACTTC
CASSFSGQETQYF
>TRBJ2-5|few|TRBD1|TRBV5-6
TGTGCCAGCAGCTTGTTGGGACAGGGTCTGAGAGAGACCCAGTACTTC
CASSLLGQGLRETQYF
>TRBJ2-1|few|TRBD2|TRBV27
TGTGCCAGCAGTCTCGTAGCGGGGGGGCTCTACAATGAGCAGTTCTTC
CASSLVAGGLYNEQFF
>TRBJ2-2|few|-|TRBV20-1
TGCAGTGCTAGAGATGAGGGGGGACCCGGGGAGCTGTTTTTT
CSARDEGGPGELFF
>TRBJ2-1|-|-|TRBV27
TGTGCCAGCAGTGACGGGACTTCCCCCTACAATGAGCAGTTCTTC
CASSDGTSPYNEQFF
>TRBJ2-2|few|TRBD2|TRBV11-1
TGTGCCAGCACCCTTACGGCGGGGGGAAGAACAGCCAACACCGGGGAGCTGTTTTTT
CASTLTAGGRTANTGELFF
>TRBJ2-5|few|-|TRBV6-1
TGTGCCAGCAGTCCTACAGGGTTCCAAGAGACCCAGTACTTC
CASSPTGFQETQYF
>TRBJ1-1|many|TRBD1|TRBV7-9
TGTGCCAGCACCCGTGACAGGGGGCAGGTTACTGAAGCTTTCTTT
CASTRDRGQVTEAFF
>TRBJ2-2|-|TRBD1|TRBV28
TGTGCCAGCAGTCGGGACAGCTACATCACCGGGGAGCTGTTTTTT
CASSRDSYITGELFF
>TRBJ2-1|many|-|TRBV15
TGTGCCACCAGCAGAGGTGGTGAGCAGTTCTTC
CATSRGGEQFF
>TRBJ2-1|-|-|TRBV12-3/TRBV12-4
TGTGCCAGCAGGAAACAGGGAGGCGTATACAATGAGCAGTTCTTC
CASRKQGGVYNEQFF
>TRBJ2-7|many|TRBD1|TRBV11-2
TGTGCCAGCAGCGCGCTGGGGACAGGCCCCTACGAGCAGTACTTC
CASSALGTGPYEQYF
>TRBJ2-7|few|TRBD1|TRBV6-1
TGTGCCAGCAGTGAAATAGAGGGGGCAGGCTCCTACGAGCAGTACTTC
CASSEIEGAGSYEQYF
>TRBJ1-6|many|TRBD1|TRBV5-1
TGCGCCAGCAGCTCCGGGACAGACTATTCACCCCTCCACTTT
CASSSGTDYSPLHF